The following is a T cell receptor (beta chain) sequence with its context. Its antigen is currently unknown. This specimen belongs to a study of T cell clones after liver transplantation. About the research overall: Post-transplant blood was tracked for graft-donor-reactive T cell clones identified in a pre-transplant mixed lymphocyte reaction. At least one year of complete immunosuppression withdrawal without enzymes over twice normal defined tolerance.

Trimming cost V 4 bases and J 5 bases; bases outside gene matches: 3. The V gene's germline CDR1 is LNHNV and CDR2 YYDKDF (reference sequence). The CDR3 runs to 14 residues. Whole-study results and caveats: Post-transplant, graft-donor-reactive CD4 TCRbeta sequences in blood dropped significantly in most of the 8 subjects. Donor-reactive sequences fell more than third party-reactive ones, suggesting partial deletion.

The assay was immunoSEQ multiplex PCR, and TCRdb's table has in-frame clones only and misses some. The repertoire includes over 70,000 clones, roughly 80% of them detected once, and approximately 0.77% sits in the top ten. The receptor was isolated from a human patient who received a liver transplant. Part of the T cell pool may stem from the graft donor. The material sequenced was CD4+ T cells from blood, taken 12 months after liver transplant. This chain connects TRBV15 to TRBJ1-1, with TRBD1 identical over 11 bases. CDR3 DNA sequence: TGTGCCACCAGCAAGGACAGGGGGCGAACTGAAGCTTTCTTT. Amino acids: CATSKDRGRTEAFF. The full variable domain, in which reference TRBV15 and TRBJ1-1 provide the parts outside the CDR3, is DAMVIQNPRYQVTQFGKPVTLSCSQTLNHNVMYWYQQKSSQAPKLLFHYYDKDFNNEADTPDNFQSRRPNTSFCFLDIRSPGLGDTAMYLCATSKDRGRTEAFFGQGTRLTVV.